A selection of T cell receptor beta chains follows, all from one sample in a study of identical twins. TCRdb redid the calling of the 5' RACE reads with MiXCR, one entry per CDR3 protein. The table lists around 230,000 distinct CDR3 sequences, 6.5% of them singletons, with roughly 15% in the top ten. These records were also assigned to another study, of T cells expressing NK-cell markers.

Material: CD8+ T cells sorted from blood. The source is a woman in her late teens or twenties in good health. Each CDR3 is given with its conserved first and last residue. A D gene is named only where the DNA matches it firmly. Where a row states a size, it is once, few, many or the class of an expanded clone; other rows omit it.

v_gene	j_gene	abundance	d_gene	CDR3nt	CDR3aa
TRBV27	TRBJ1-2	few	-	TGTGCCAGCAGTTTATCGAGCCAGGGCGTAGGCTACACCTTC	CASSLSSQGVGYTF
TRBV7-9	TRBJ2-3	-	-	TGTGCCAGCAGCTCCGAACCTAGAGATACGCAGTATTTT	CASSSEPRDTQYF
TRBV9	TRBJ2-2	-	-	TGTGCCAGCAGCGTAGATGGGGTTTACACCGGGGAGCTGTTTTTT	CASSVDGVYTGELFF
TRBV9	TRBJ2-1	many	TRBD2	TGTGCCAGCAGCGCGACTAGCGGAAGCTCCTACAATGAGCAGTTCTTC	CASSATSGSSYNEQFF
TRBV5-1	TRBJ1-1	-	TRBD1	TGCGCCAGCAGCCCGACAGGGGTGGACGCTTTCTTT	CASSPTGVDAFF
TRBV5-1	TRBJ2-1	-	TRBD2	TGCGCCAGCAGCTTCAGCGGGAGAGGCACCTACAATGAGCAGTTCTTC	CASSFSGRGTYNEQFF
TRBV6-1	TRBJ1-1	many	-	TGTGCCAGCAGGGACAGTATAGCTTATTGGGACACTGAAGCTTTCTTT	CASRDSIAYWDTEAFF
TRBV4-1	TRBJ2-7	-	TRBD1	TGCGCCAGCAGCCCCTGGGACAGAGCCTACGAGCAGTACTTC	CASSPWDRAYEQYF
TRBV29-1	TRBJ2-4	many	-	TGCAGCGCCGAGGGCACTTTACAAAACATTCAGTACTTC	CSAEGTLQNIQYF
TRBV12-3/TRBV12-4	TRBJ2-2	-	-	TGTGCCAACTCCGGGACGTTTGGGGAGCTGTTTTTT	CANSGTFGELFF
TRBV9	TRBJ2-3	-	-	TGTGCCAGCAGCCCGCTCTACGCAGATACGCAGTATTTT	CASSPLYADTQYF
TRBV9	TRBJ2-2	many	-	TGTGCCAGCATGGGAACCGGGGAGCTGTTTTTT	CASMGTGELFF
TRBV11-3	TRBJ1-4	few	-	TGTGCCAGCAGCTGGGTCGGGGGCCTGAGTGAAAAACTGTTTTTT	CASSWVGGLSEKLFF
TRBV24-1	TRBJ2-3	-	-	TGTGCCACCATCCTTCTGGGCAGGCTGCAATCAGATACGCAGTATTTT	CATILLGRLQSDTQYF
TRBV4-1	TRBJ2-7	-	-	TGCGCCAGCAGCCAAGGAACAGGCCTGCCTCTTGTCGAGCAGTACTTC	CASSQGTGLPLVEQYF
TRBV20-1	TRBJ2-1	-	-	TGCAGTGCGAGAGACGAGAATGAGCAGTTCTTC	CSARDENEQFF
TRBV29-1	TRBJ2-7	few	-	TGCAGCGTGGCAATCCGGGACACCCTCTACGAGCAGTACTTC	CSVAIRDTLYEQYF
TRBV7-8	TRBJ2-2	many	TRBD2	TGTGCCAGCAGCTCCCCCCATGGGGCTAGCGGGAGAGTCACCGGGGAGCTGTTTTTT	CASSSPHGASGRVTGELFF
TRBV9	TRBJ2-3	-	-	TGTGCCAGCAGACCGGGACATCGCACAGATACGCAGTATTTT	CASRPGHRTDTQYF
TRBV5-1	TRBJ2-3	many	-	TGCGCCAGCAGCCCCAGTTGGGGGGCCCCTGCGCACACAGATACGCAGTATTTT	CASSPSWGAPAHTDTQYF
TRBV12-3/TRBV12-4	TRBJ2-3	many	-	TGTGCCAGCAGTTCCGGAAGCACAGATACGCAGTATTTT	CASSSGSTDTQYF
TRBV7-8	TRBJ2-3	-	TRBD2	TGTGCCAGCAGCGGAACTAGCGGTTCCCTAAGCACAGATACGCAGTATTTT	CASSGTSGSLSTDTQYF
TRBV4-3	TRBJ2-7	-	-	TGCGCCAGCAGCCAAGAACGCCCCGGGGACTACGAGCAGTACTTC	CASSQERPGDYEQYF
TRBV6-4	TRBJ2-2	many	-	TGTGCCAGCAGCGGGGGCAGGGAGACCGGGGAGCTGTTTTTT	CASSGGRETGELFF
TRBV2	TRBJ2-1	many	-	TGTGCCAGCAGAGGGTTCGAGCAGTTCTTC	CASRGFEQFF
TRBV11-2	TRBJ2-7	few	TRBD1	TGTGCCAGCAGCTACAGGGGGCGAGAGCAGTACTTC	CASSYRGREQYF
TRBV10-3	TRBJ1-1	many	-	TGTGCCATCAGTGATGCTACGAACACTGAAGCTTTCTTT	CAISDATNTEAFF